Detailed here is one TCR beta chain. Its target is not known. The PCR had 60 Vbeta and 13 Jbeta primers. Generated by immunoSEQ multiplex PCR, the TCRdb table keeps only in-frame clones and is missing some. Among 150,000 to 200,000 clones listed, approximately 71% were seen once. The CDR3 spans 13 residues. The V gene lost 2 bases and the J gene lost 5 bases, with 10 bases spanning the gap. CDR1 SGHAT and CDR2 FQNNGV come from the germline V gene. The data were obtained in a study of cytomegalovirus exposure and HLA in healthy donors. Overall study findings and caveats: 87-base-pair reads could not separate some V segments, including TRBV6-2 and TRBV6-3. Reports showed the classifier diagnosing cytomegalovirus status with high specificity and sensitivity.

This sequence was found in a man in his forties or fifties in good health and CMV-seronegative. The V call is TRBV11-2, the J call TRBJ2-7, with D perhaps TRBD1 (5 bases). Specimen: PBMCs. The CDR3 bases are TGTGCCAGCAGCTTAACAGGTCCCCACGAGCAGTACTTC. Its translation: CASSLTGPHEQYF.